This passage covers 19 T cell receptor beta chains from one sample sequenced in a study of T cell responses to AZD1222 COVID-19 vaccine. Produced via immunoSEQ multiplex PCR; TCRdb's table is partial and in-frame only. This table holds approximately 150,000 clones, approximately 89% found once. Sequenced material: peripheral blood, taken on day 0 of AZD1222 vaccination. These receptor sequences come from an adult in good health.

The rearrangement links TRBV2 to TRBJ1-5, with unresolved D. CDR3 length: 16 amino acids. CDR1 and CDR2 (germline): SNHLY, FYNNEI. Trimming stripped 2 bases from V and 1 base from J, with 12 bases between. CDR3 nucleotide sequence: TGTGCCAGCAGTGAAAATGGTTTTACAAGCAATCAGCCCCAGCATTTT. Translated, it gives CASSENGFTSNQPQHF. Supplemented by reference TRBV2 and TRBJ1-5, the full variable domain reads EPEVTQTPSHQVTQMGQEVILRCVPISNHLYFYWYRQILGQKVEFLVSFYNNEISEKSEIFDDQFSVERPDGSNFTLKIRSTKLEDSAMYFCASSENGFTSNQPQHFGDGTRLSIL.

This chain links TRBV4-2 with TRBJ2-7, with 12 positions matching TRBD2. J gave up 2 bases and V 2 bases, and 4 bases lay outside the gene matches. The CDR3 is 16 residues long. The germline V gene has CDR1 LGHNA and CDR2 YNFKEQ. The CDR3 loop is CASSQNLAGGPYEQYF. The DNA of the CDR3 is TGTGCCAGCAGCCAAAACCTAGCGGGAGGGCCCTACGAGCAGTACTTC.

Regarding this clone: Its ends do not fully match the called genes, so a read error is possible. The chain has TRBV18 and TRBJ2-5, with D unresolved. The CDR3 covers 12 residues. Germline CDR1 reads KGHSH; CDR2 reads LQKENI. The CDR3 here is CASSPPRETQYF. The CDR3, as DNA: TGTGCCAGCTCGCCACCAAGGGAGACCCAGTACTTC.

The chain recombines TRBV3-1 (or the pseudogene TRBV3-2) with TRBJ1-5; 7 bases match TRBD1. The CDR3 covers 17 residues. The germline V gene encodes CDR1 LGHDT and CDR2 YNNKEL (reference sequence). The ends lost 0 bases at V and 1 base at J; junction bases unmatched: 6. The CDR3 sequence: CASSQDPWGQSNQPQHF. CDR3 DNA sequence: TGTGCCAGCAGCCAAGATCCATGGGGACAGAGCAATCAGCCCCAGCATTTT.

CDR3 nucleotide sequence: TGCGCCAGCAGCTTGGCCTACGGAAGGGGCCAAGAGACCCAGTACTTC. Encoded protein: CASSLAYGRGQETQYF. This rearrangement joins TRBV5-1 to TRBJ2-5, with D perhaps matching TRBD1 (5 bases). CDR1 and CDR2 from the germline V gene are SGHRS and YFSETQ. The CDR3 is 16 amino acids. V was pared by 0 bases and J by 1 base, with 13 bases between.

The rearrangement joins TRBV4-3 to TRBJ1-2, with TRBD1 matching 7 bases. The CDR3 has 17 residues. Germline V gene data show CDR1 as LGHNA and CDR2 as YSLEER. V was clipped by 0 bases and J by 4 bases; unmatched bases: 11. CDR3 amino acids: CASSQEAATGSAYGYTF. CDR3 DNA sequence: TGCGCCAGCAGCCAAGAAGCTGCGACAGGGAGTGCCTATGGCTACACCTTC.

CDR3 coding DNA: TGTGCCAGCGTTGGGGGTGACTACGAGCAGTACTTC. Amino acid sequence: CASVGGDYEQYF. The V gene is TRBV6-5, the J gene TRBJ2-7; perhaps D is TRBD1 or TRBD2 (5 bases each). The CDR3 has 12 residues. Trimming left V 8 bases short and J 3 bases short, with 11 bases between. Germline V CDR1 and CDR2: MNHEY, SVGAGI.

The rearrangement joins TRBV6-5 to TRBJ1-5, with TRBD1 matching 7 bases. Germline loops: CDR1 MNHEY, CDR2 SVGAGI. J was trimmed by 3 bases and V by 6 bases; bases with no gene match: 5. The CDR3 totals 14 residues. Here the CDR3 reads CASRLTGLNQPQHF. CDR3 coding DNA: TGTGCCAGCAGACTGACAGGGCTCAATCAGCCCCAGCATTTT.

This clone was seen just once. This chain uses TRBV3-1 (or the pseudogene TRBV3-2) with TRBJ2-7; D gene uncertain. Germline lookup yields CDR1 LGHDT and CDR2 YNNKEL (reference sequence). The CDR3 totals 12 residues. Trimming removed 1 base at V and 3 bases at J, with 4 bases between. The CDR3 here is CASSQAIYEQYF. CDR3 DNA: TGTGCCAGCAGCCAAGCTATCTACGAGCAGTACTTC.

The V gene is TRBV5-6, the J gene TRBJ1-4; D is uncertain. This CDR3 comprises 14 residues. V gave up 1 base and J gave up 5 bases, with 9 bases separating them. CDR1 and CDR2 (germline): SGHDT, YYEEEE. The CDR3 spells CASSLKASNEKLFF. DNA for the CDR3: TGTGCCAGCAGCTTGAAGGCGTCGAATGAAAAACTGTTTTTT.

This clone has more than one count but fewer than ten. The chain couples TRBV30 to TRBJ2-2; 7 bases are shared with TRBD1. Germline V gene lookup returns CDR1 GTSNPN and CDR2 SVGIG (reference sequence). The CDR3 is made up of 14 amino acids. V shed 3 bases, J shed 7 bases, and the junction held 8 bases outside the gene matches. The CDR3 is CAWSEDRWIGELFF. CDR3 DNA: TGTGCCTGGAGCGAGGACAGGTGGATCGGGGAGCTGTTTTTT.

The rearrangement uses TRBV27 and TRBJ2-7; 7 nucleotides match TRBD1. Germline V CDR1 and CDR2: MNHEY, SMNVEV (reference sequence). J gave up 6 bases and V 6 bases, and 8 bases lay outside the gene matches. The CDR3 consists of 13 residues. In nucleotides, the CDR3 is TGTGCCAGCAGCTACAGGGGAACGCTCGAGCAGTACTTC. It translates to CASSYRGTLEQYF.

The CDR3 region is CATSLRPLAKAYNEQFF. DNA of the CDR3: TGTGCCACCAGCCTCCGGCCACTAGCGAAAGCATACAATGAGCAGTTCTTC. J is TRBJ2-1 and V is TRBV15; 7 nucleotides line up with TRBD2. The CDR3 sequence is 17 residues long. After removal of 5 bases from V and 4 bases from J, the junction contained 14 bases not matched to a gene. Germline values: CDR1 LNHNV, CDR2 YYDKDF (reference sequence).

The chain combines TRBV11-2 with TRBJ2-5, with D maybe TRBD1 (6 bases). Germline V gives CDR1 SGHAT, CDR2 FQNNGV. The CDR3 consists of 14 residues. Trimming left V 3 bases short and J 5 bases short, with 13 bases between. This CDR3 reads CASSLNGRGETQYF. In DNA, the CDR3 is TGTGCCAGCAGCTTGAACGGCAGGGGTGAGACCCAGTACTTC. The full variable domain, rest sourced from reference TRBV11-2 and TRBJ2-5, is EAGVAQSPRYKIIEKRQSVAFWCNPISGHATLYWYQQILGQGPKLLIQFQNNGVVDDSQLPKDRFSAERLKGVDSTLKIQPAKLEDSAVYLCASSLNGRGETQYFGPGTRLLVL.

A word on this clone: Mismatch with germline at one junction end may stem from a read error. This chain uses TRBV28 with TRBJ1-5, with 7 bases lining up with TRBD1. This CDR3 region has 12 residues. In germline, CDR1 is MDHEN, CDR2 SYDVKM. DNA of the CDR3: TGCACATCGCGGACAGGAAATCAGCCCCAGCATTTT. Translated, it gives CTSRTGNQPQHF. The variable domain in full, completed from reference TRBV28 and TRBJ1-5, reads DVKVTQSSRYLVKRTGEKVFLECVQDMDHENMFWYRQDPGLGLRLIYFSYDVKMKEKGDIPEGYSVSREKKERFSLILESASTNQTSMYLCTSRTGNQPQHFGDGTRLSIL.

The chain recombines TRBV4-2 with TRBJ2-5; no clear D gene. This CDR3 spans 13 amino acids. Germline CDR1 reads LGHNA; CDR2 reads YNFKEQ. V lost 2 bases and J 1 base, leaving 5 bases between the germline ends. CDR3 sequence (DNA): TGTGCCAGCAGCCAACCCCCCCAAGAGACCCAGTACTTC. Translated: CASSQPPQETQYF.

This chain links TRBV6-5 with TRBJ1-2; D unclear. This CDR3 spans 15 amino acids. Trimming took 0 bases from V and 2 from J, leaving 10 bases between them. Germline assignment: CDR1 MNHEY and CDR2 SVGAGI. CDR3 residues: CASSYSTSGNYGYTF. The CDR3 DNA reads as TGTGCCAGCAGTTACTCGACGTCGGGGAACTATGGCTACACCTTC.

The rearrangement joins TRBV6-4 to TRBJ1-1, with D possibly TRBD1 on 5 matching bases. The CDR3 consists of 12 residues. Trimming took 0 bases from V and 9 from J, leaving 8 bases between them. Germline V gene lookup returns CDR1 MRHNA and CDR2 SNTAGT. This CDR3 reads CASSDSGGKAFF. The CDR3, as DNA: TGTGCCAGCAGTGACTCGGGGGGGAAAGCTTTCTTT.

The chain combines TRBV28 with TRBJ1-2; D remains unclear. The V end lost 2 bases, the J end lost 6 bases, and 16 bases lay between the germline ends. Germline lookup yields CDR1 MDHEN and CDR2 SYDVKM. The CDR3 loop spans 15 amino acids. The CDR3 bases are TGTGCCAGCAGTTTACCCTGGACCCCCAGAGATGGCTACACCTTC. It specifies CASSLPWTPRDGYTF.